The source of this T cell receptor (beta chain) is a study of blood T cell repertoires in COVID-19. Study background: Sites in the United States, Italy and Spain provided acute and convalescent COVID-19 samples. T cells, B-cell-depleted T cells, or PBMCs supplied cDNA or gDNA.

The authors' processing: By means of reference gene primer amplification, nucleated cell counts were estimated. TCRdb's table, derived via immunoSEQ multiplex PCR, lists solely in-frame clones and lacks some. That table is the source of V, J and clone size, and D and trimming were worked out from the DNA. The sample records fewer than 250,000 clones, around 92% being singletons. CDR1 is KGHSY and CDR2 is FQNENV in the germline V gene. V was clipped by 5 bases and J by 7 bases; unmatched bases: 4. This CDR3 comprises 14 residues. This sequence originates from a man younger than 45 with acute or convalescent COVID-19. This chain links TRBV16 with TRBJ2-1; 11 bases fit TRBD1. Sequenced: peripheral blood. Here the CDR3 DNA reads TGTGCCAGCAGCTGGGACAGGGGGAGGAATGAGCAGTTCTTC. This sequence encodes CASSWDRGRNEQFF.